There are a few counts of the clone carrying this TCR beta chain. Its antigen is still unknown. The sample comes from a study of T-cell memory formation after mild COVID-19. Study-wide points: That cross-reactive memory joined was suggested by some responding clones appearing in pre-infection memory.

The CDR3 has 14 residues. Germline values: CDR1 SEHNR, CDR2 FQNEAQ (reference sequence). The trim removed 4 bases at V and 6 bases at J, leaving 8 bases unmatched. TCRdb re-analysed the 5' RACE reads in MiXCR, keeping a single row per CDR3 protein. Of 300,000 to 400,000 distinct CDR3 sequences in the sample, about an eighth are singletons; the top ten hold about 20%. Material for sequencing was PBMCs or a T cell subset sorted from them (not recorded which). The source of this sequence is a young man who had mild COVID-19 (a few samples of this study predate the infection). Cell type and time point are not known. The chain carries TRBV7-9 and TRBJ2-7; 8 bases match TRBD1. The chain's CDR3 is CASSSQGALGEQYV. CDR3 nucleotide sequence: TGTGCCAGCAGCTCCCAGGGGGCGTTGGGCGAGCAGTACGTC.